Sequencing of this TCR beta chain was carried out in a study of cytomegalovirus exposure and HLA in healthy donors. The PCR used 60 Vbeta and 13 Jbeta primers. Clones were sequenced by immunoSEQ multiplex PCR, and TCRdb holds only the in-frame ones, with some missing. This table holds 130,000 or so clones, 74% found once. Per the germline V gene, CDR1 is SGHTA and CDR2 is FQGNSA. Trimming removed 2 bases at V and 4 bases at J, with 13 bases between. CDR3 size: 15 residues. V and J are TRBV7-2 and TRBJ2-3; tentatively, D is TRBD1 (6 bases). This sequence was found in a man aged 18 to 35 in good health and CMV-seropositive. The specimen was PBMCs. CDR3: CASSLLLGAPDTQYF. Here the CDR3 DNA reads TGTGCCAGCAGCTTATTGCTGGGGGCGCCAGATACGCAGTATTTT.